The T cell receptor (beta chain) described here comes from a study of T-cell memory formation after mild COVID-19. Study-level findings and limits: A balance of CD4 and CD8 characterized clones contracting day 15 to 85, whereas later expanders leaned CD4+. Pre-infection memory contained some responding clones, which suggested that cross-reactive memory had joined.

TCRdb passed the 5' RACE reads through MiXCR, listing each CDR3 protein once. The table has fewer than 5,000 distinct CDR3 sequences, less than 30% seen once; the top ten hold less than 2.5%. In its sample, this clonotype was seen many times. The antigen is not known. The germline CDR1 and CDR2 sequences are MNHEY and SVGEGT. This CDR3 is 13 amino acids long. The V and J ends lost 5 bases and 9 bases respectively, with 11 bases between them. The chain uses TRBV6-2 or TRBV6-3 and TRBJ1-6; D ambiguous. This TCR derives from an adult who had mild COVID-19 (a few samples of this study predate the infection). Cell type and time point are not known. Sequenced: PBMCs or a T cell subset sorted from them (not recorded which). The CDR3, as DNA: TGTGCCAGCAGTCCAACGGCTGCTTCACCCCTCCACTTT. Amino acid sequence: CASSPTAASPLHF.